One sample yielded the 20 T cell receptor beta chains listed below, sequenced in a study of cytomegalovirus exposure and HLA in healthy donors. Amplification used 60 Vbeta primers and 13 Jbeta primers. Data came from immunoSEQ multiplex PCR; TCRdb stores just in-frame clones and leaves some out. The sample has 130,000 or so clones; over 75% are singletons. The sequenced material came from PBMCs. Receptors were obtained from a woman aged 18-35 years in good health and CMV-seronegative.

The chain has TRBV5-8 and TRBJ2-2; tentative D call: TRBD2 (5 bases). V was clipped by 0 bases and J by 3 bases, with 9 bases between them. The CDR3 contains 15 residues. Per the germline V gene, CDR1 is SGHTS and CDR2 is YDEGEE. This CDR3 is CASSLVGKDTGELFF. CDR3 sequence (DNA): TGTGCCAGCAGCTTGGTCGGGAAGGACACCGGGGAGCTGTTTTTT.

V gene TRBV13 combines with J gene TRBJ2-1, with 12 bases fitting TRBD2. The J segment lost 14 bases and the V segment lost 5 bases, leaving 10 bases of the junction unmatched. Germline CDR1 and CDR2: PRHDT and FYEKMQ (reference sequence). The CDR3 runs 14 residues. For the CDR3, the DNA is TGTGCCAGCAGCCCCAGGACTAGCGGGATTTCTGAGTTCTTC. This gives the protein CASSPRTSGISEFF.

This chain uses TRBV27 with TRBJ2-6; D perhaps matches TRBD1 (5 bases). The germline V gene has CDR1 MNHEY and CDR2 SMNVEV (reference sequence). The ends were cut back, 2 bases at V and 2 bases at J, with 7 bases in the middle. This CDR3 is 15 amino acids long. CDR3 amino acids: CASSLVGAGANVLTF. CDR3 in DNA: TGTGCCAGCAGTTTAGTAGGGGCTGGGGCCAACGTCCTGACTTTC.

The rearrangement uses TRBV21-1 and TRBJ1-2; the table names TRBD1, a call not compared with the DNA. TRBV21-1 constitutes a pseudogene. The CDR3 contains 16 residues. CDR3 DNA sequence: TGTGCCAGCAGCAAAAAGGGGGGACAGGGGGGTCATGGCTACACCTTC. Translating it yields CASSKKGGQGGHGYTF.

The chain couples TRBV7-9 to TRBJ1-1; 8 bases map to TRBD1. V dropped 5 bases and J dropped 5; count of bases not matched to a gene: 7. Per the germline V gene, CDR1 is SEHNR and CDR2 is FQNEAQ (reference sequence). The CDR3 sequence is 14 residues long. CDR3 loop: CASSPQGAETEAFF. The DNA of the CDR3 is TGTGCCAGCAGCCCTCAGGGGGCTGAGACTGAAGCTTTCTTT.

V and J are TRBV6-1 and TRBJ1-5; no clear D. V was clipped by 2 bases and J by 3 bases, with 5 bases between them. Germline loops: CDR1 MNHNS, CDR2 SASEGT. CDR3 size: 13 residues. As DNA, the CDR3 is TGTGCCAGCAGTGAACAGGACAATCAGCCCCAGCATTTT. This codes for CASSEQDNQPQHF.

The chain has TRBV4-2 and TRBJ2-2, with D uncertain. This CDR3 region has 11 residues. The V gene's germline CDR1 is LGHNA and CDR2 YNFKEQ. Between the trimmed V and J ends, which lost 5 bases and 7 bases, there was a span of 5 bases. CDR3 residues: CASSSGGELFF. The CDR3 region has the DNA TGTGCCAGCAGCTCAGGCGGGGAGCTGTTTTTT.

The V and J genes are TRBV25-1 and TRBJ2-7; D might be TRBD2 (5 bases). The CDR3 is made up of 17 amino acids. Trimming cost V 8 bases and J 3 bases, with 26 bases left between them. Germline CDR1 reads MGHDK; CDR2 reads SYGVNS. CDR3 amino acids: CASAGLVGGVSNYEQYF. CDR3 sequence (DNA): TGTGCCAGCGCAGGTCTAGTAGGAGGCGTTTCGAACTACGAGCAGTACTTC.

The chain recombines TRBV29-1 with TRBJ2-2; D possibly corresponds to TRBD1 (6 bases). Germline V gene data show CDR1 as SQVTM and CDR2 as ANQGSEA. The CDR3 consists of 15 residues. Trimming removed 6 bases at V and 1 base at J, with 15 bases between. Written as DNA, the CDR3 is TGCAGCGTGGGGGCAGGCGGAGGGAACACCGGGGAGCTGTTTTTT. This sequence encodes CSVGAGGGNTGELFF.

This clone was found a few times. V gene TRBV7-9 combines with J gene TRBJ2-1; TRBD2 matches at 7 bases. Germline lookup yields CDR1 SEHNR and CDR2 FQNEAQ (reference sequence). Unmatched junction bases numbered 5, after V lost 3 bases and J lost 6 bases. The CDR3 spans 14 residues. The CDR3 coding sequence is TGTGCCAGCAGCTTTGAGCGGGGCCTCAATGAGCAGTTCTTC. Translating gives CASSFERGLNEQFF.

The V call is TRBV29-1, the J call TRBJ1-1; TRBD1 is a possible D gene (5 bases). Per germline, CDR1 SQVTM and CDR2 ANQGSEA. The CDR3 length is 13 residues. The V end was cut by 0 bases, the J end by 4 bases, with 9 bases between. The CDR3 region is CSVEEGPGTEAFF. CDR3 nucleotide sequence: TGCAGCGTTGAAGAGGGGCCGGGCACTGAAGCTTTCTTT.

The chain links TRBV27 to TRBJ2-3; TRBD1 matches at 7 bases. In germline, CDR1 is MNHEY, CDR2 SMNVEV (reference sequence). The CDR3 totals 13 residues. The V segment lost 6 bases and the J segment 5 bases; nucleotides outside the gene matches: 5. CDR3 sequence: CASRTGWLDTQYF. In DNA, the CDR3 is TGTGCCAGCAGGACAGGGTGGTTAGATACGCAGTATTTT.

The CDR3 DNA follows: TGTGCCAGCAGCGTGGGCGCCGGGACAGGGTACGAGCAGTACTTC. It is translated as CASSVGAGTGYEQYF. The chain couples TRBV9 to TRBJ2-5; 9 bases match TRBD1. The last part of the DNA fits TRBJ2-7 better; the J call may be wrong. The CDR3 has 15 residues. The germline gives CDR1 SGDLS, CDR2 YYNGEE.

The chain employs TRBV15 and TRBJ1-2; a possible D gene is TRBD1 (6 bases). The V end lost 1 base, the J end lost 8 bases, and 14 bases lay between the germline ends. The CDR3 is 14 amino acids. Per the germline V gene, CDR1 is LNHNV and CDR2 is YYDKDF (reference sequence). CDR3 loop: CATSRVAGAEGYTF. In nucleotides, the CDR3 is TGTGCCACCAGCAGAGTGGCGGGGGCGGAAGGCTACACCTTC.

Only a few counts were recorded for this clone. The J gene is TRBJ2-3, the V gene TRBV9; D is possibly TRBD2 (5 bases). Germline V gene sequence: CDR1 SGDLS, CDR2 YYNGEE. Trimming took 0 bases from V and 0 from J, leaving 11 bases between them. This CDR3 spans 16 amino acids. CDR3 coding DNA: TGTGCCAGCAGCGTAGTAAGCGGTTCTAGCACAGATACGCAGTATTTT. The encoded protein is CASSVVSGSSTDTQYF.

The chain couples TRBV29-1 to TRBJ1-1, with D possibly matching TRBD1 (6 bases). Germline CDR1 is SQVTM and CDR2 is ANQGSEA. The CDR3 has 13 residues. Trimming shortened V by 7 bases and J by 1 base, and 13 bases separated the two germline ends. The CDR3 is CSAQGRKNTEAFF. In DNA form, the CDR3 reads TGCAGCGCACAGGGACGGAAGAACACTGAAGCTTTCTTT.

V and J are TRBV7-8 and TRBJ1-1, with a weak D call TRBD1 (6 bases). V was shortened by 1 base and J by 4 bases, with 10 bases between the two germline ends. CDR1 and CDR2 (germline): SGHVS, FQNEAQ. The CDR3 covers 14 residues. This CDR3 reads CASSLGPTGTEAFF. The CDR3 region has the DNA TGTGCCAGCAGCTTAGGCCCGACAGGCACTGAAGCTTTCTTT.

V gene TRBV6-1 combines with J gene TRBJ1-5, with 9 bases identical to TRBD1. The CDR3 has 16 amino acids. With V trimmed by 2 bases and J by 2 bases, 4 bases remained unmatched. Germline-derived CDR1 and CDR2 are MNHNS and SASEGT. CDR3 nucleotides: TGTGCCAGCAGTGAATACAGGGGGCATGGCAATCAGCCCCAGCATTTT. It specifies CASSEYRGHGNQPQHF.

The chain has TRBV30 and TRBJ1-2; D unresolved. Trimming removed 0 bases from V and 2 bases from J, with 10 bases in between. This CDR3 has 14 amino acids. The V gene's germline CDR1 is GTSNPN and CDR2 SVGIG (reference sequence). CDR3 in DNA: TGTGCCTGGAGTGTACGGTCCCCCAACTATGGCTACACCTTC. It yields the protein CAWSVRSPNYGYTF.

The chain couples TRBV4-2 to TRBJ2-5; 8 positions agree with TRBD2. The J call could be wrong; TRBJ2-7 is a better fit for the DNA end. CDR1 LGHNA and CDR2 YNFKEQ come from the germline V gene. The CDR3 runs 15 residues. CDR3 coding DNA: TGTGCCAGCAGCCAAGGAGTAGCGGGACTGGACGAGCAGTACTTC. Its translation is CASSQGVAGLDEQYF.